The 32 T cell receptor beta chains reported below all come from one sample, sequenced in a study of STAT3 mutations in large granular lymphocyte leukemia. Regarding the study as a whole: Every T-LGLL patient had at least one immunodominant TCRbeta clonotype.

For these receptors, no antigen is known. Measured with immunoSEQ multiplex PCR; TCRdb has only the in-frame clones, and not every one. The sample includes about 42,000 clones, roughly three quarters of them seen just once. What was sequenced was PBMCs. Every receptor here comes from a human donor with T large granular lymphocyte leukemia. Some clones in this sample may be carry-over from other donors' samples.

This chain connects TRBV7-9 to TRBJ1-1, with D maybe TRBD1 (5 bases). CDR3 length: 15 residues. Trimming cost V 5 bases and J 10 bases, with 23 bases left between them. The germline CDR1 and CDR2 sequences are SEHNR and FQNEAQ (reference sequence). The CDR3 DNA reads TGTGCCAGCAGCCTAAGAGAGGGGCATAATTTCAGAGCTTTCTTT. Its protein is CASSLREGHNFRAFF.

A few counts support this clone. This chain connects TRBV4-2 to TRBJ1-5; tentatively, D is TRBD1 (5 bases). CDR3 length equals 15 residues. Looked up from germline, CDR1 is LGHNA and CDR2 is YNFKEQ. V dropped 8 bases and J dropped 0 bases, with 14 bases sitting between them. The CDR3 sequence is CASSGDSLSNQPQHF. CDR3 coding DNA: TGTGCCAGCTCCGGAGACAGCCTTAGCAATCAGCCCCAGCATTTT.

The CDR3 nucleotides are TGCGCCAGCAGCGTACTCGGGGGGTACGAGCAGTACGTC. It specifies CASSVLGGYEQYV. The chain uses TRBV5-1 and TRBJ2-7; 7 bases line up with TRBD2. The CDR3 has 13 amino acids. The J segment lost 4 bases and the V segment lost 4 bases, leaving 5 bases of the junction unmatched. Germline CDR1 is SGHRS and CDR2 is YFSETQ.

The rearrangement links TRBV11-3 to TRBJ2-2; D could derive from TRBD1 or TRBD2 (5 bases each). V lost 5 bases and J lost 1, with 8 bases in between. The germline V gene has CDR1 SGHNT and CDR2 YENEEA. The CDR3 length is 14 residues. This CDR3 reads CASSRGGNTGELFF. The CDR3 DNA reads TGTGCCAGCAGCCGTGGGGGGAACACCGGGGAGCTGTTTTTT.

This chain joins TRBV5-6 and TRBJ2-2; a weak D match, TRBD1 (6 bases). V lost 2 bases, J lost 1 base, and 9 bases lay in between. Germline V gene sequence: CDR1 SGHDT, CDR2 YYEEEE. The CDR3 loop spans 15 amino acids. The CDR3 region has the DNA TGTGCCAGCAGCTTTACAGGGTTGAACACCGGGGAGCTGTTTTTT. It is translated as CASSFTGLNTGELFF.

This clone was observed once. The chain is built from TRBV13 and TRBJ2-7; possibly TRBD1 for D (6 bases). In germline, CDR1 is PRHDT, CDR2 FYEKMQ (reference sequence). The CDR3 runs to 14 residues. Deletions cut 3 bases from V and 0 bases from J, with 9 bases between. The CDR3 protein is CASSFGQSSYEQYV. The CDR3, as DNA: TGTGCCAGCAGCTTCGGACAGAGCTCCTACGAGCAGTACGTC.

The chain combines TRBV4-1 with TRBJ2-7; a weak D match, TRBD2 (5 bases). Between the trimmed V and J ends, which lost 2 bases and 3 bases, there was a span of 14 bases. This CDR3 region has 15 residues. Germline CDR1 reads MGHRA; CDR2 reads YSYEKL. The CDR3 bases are TGCGCCAGCAGCCAAAGTGGACTTGGATTCTACGAGCAGTACTTC. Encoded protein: CASSQSGLGFYEQYF.

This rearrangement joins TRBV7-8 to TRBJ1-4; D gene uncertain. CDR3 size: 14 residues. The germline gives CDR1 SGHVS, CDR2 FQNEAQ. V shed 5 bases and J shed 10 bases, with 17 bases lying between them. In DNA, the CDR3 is TGTGCCAGCAGCGGCTGGCCAGGTCCAGCAAAACTGTTTTTT. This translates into CASSGWPGPAKLFF.

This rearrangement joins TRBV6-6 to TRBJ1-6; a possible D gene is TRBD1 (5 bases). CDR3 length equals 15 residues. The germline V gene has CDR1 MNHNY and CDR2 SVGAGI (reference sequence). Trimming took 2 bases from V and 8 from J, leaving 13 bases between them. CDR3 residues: CASSYVTGSYSPLHF. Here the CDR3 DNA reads TGTGCCAGCAGTTACGTCACAGGTTCCTATTCACCCCTCCACTTT.

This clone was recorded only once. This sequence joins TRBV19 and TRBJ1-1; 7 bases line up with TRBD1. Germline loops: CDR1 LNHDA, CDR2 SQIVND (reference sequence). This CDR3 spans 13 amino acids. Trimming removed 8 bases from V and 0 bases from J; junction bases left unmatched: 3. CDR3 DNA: TGTGCCAGTTTGGACAGGATGAACACTGAAGCTTTCTTT. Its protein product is CASLDRMNTEAFF.

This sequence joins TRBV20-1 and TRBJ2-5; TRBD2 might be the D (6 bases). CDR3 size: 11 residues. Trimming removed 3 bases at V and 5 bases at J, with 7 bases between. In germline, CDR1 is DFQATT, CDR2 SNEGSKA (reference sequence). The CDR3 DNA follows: TGCAGTGCTAGCGGGGGTGAGACCCAGTACTTC. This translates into CSASGGETQYF.

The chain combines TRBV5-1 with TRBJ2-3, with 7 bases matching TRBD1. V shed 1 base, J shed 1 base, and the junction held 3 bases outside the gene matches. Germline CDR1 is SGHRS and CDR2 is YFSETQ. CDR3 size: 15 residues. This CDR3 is CASSLQGEGTDTQYF. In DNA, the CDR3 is TGCGCCAGCAGCTTGCAGGGGGAAGGCACAGATACGCAGTATTTT.

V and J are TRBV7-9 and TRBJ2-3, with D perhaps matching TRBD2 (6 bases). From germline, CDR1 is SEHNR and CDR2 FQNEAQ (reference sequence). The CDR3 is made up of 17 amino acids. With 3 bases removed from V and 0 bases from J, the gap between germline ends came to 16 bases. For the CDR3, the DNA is TGTGCCAGCAGCTTGGGGGGAGGCCCAACTAGCACAGATACGCAGTATTTT. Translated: CASSLGGGPTSTDTQYF.

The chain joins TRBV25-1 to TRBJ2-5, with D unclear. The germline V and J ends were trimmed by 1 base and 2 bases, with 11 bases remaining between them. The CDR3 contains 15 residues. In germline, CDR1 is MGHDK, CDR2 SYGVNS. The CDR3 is CASSEFRTAQETQYF. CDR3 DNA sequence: TGTGCCAGCAGTGAATTCCGGACGGCTCAAGAGACCCAGTACTTC. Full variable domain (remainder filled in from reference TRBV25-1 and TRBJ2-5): EADIYQTPRYLVIGTGKKITLECSQTMGHDKMYWYQQDPGMELHLIHYSYGVNSTEKGDLSSESTVSRIRTEHFPLTLESARPSHTSQYLCASSEFRTAQETQYFGPGTRLLVL.

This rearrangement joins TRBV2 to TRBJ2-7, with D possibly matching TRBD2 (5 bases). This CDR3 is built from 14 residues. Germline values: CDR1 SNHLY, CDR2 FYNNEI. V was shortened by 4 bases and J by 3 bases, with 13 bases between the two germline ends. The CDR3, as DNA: TGTGCCAGCAGTGTTGAACGGGGTCACTACGAGCAGTACGTC. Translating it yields CASSVERGHYEQYV.

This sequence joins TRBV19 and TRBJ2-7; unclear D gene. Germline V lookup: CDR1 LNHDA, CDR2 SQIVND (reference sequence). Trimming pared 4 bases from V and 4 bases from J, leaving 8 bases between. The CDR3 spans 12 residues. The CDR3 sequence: CASSTAGYEQYF. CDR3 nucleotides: TGTGCCAGTAGTACCGCAGGTTACGAGCAGTACTTC.

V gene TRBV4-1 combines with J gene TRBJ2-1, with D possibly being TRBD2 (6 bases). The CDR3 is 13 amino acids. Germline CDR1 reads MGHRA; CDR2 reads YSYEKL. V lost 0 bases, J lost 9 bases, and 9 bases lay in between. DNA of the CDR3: TGCGCCAGCAGCCAAGATTGGGAGGTTGAGCAGTTCTTC. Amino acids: CASSQDWEVEQFF.

The CDR3 nucleotides are TGTGCCAGCAGAACAAACAGGGGGTCACCCCTCCACTTT. Its translation: CASRTNRGSPLHF. The genes are TRBV11-2 and TRBJ1-6; the match to TRBD1 covers 8 bases. Trimming removed 6 bases from V and 10 bases from J; junction bases left unmatched: 5. The germline V gene has CDR1 SGHAT and CDR2 FQNNGV. The CDR3 contains 13 residues.

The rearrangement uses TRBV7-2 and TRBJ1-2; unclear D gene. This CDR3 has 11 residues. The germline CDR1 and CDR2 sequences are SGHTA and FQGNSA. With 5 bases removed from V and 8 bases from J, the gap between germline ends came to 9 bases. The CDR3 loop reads CASSRLGGYTF. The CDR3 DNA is TGTGCCAGCAGCAGATTGGGGGGCTACACCTTC.

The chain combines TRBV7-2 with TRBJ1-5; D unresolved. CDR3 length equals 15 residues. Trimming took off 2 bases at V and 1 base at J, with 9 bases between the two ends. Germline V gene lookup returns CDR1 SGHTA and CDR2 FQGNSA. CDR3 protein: CASSLFRDSNQPQHF. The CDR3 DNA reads TGTGCCAGCAGCTTATTTCGAGACAGCAATCAGCCCCAGCATTTT.

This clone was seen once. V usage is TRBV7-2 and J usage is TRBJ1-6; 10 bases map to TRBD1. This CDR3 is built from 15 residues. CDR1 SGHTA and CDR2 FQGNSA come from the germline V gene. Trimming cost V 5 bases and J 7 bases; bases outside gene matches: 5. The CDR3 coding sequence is TGTGCCAGCAGCCTGGGACAGGGGTTCAATTCACCCCTCCACTTT. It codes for CASSLGQGFNSPLHF. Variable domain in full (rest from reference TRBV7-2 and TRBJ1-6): GAGVSQSPSNKVTEKGKDVELRCDPISGHTALYWYRQSLGQGLEFLIYFQGNSAPDKSGLPSDRFSAERTGGSVSTLTIQRTQQEDSAVYLCASSLGQGFNSPLHFGNGTRLTVT.

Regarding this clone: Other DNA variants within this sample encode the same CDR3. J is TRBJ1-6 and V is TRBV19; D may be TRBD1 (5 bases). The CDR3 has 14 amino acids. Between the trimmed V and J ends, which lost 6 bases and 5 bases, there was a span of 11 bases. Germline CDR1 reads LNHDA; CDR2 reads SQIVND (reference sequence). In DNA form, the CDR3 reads TGTGCCAGTAGCCCGGGACGGGATAATTCACCCCTCCACTTT. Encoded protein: CASSPGRDNSPLHF.

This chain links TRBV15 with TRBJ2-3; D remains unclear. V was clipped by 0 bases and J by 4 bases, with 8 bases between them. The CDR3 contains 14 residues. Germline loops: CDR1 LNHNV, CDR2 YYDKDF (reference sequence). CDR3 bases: TGTGCCACCAGCAGAGAAGCGTACGCAGATACGCAGTATTTT. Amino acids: CATSREAYADTQYF.

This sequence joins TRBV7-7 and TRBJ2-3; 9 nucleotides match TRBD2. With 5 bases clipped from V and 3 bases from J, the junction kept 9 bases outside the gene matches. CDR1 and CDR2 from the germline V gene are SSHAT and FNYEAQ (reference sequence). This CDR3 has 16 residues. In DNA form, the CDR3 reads TGTGCCAGCAGCCGGTTAGCGGGGGCGAGGACAGATACGCAGTATTTT. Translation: CASSRLAGARTDTQYF.

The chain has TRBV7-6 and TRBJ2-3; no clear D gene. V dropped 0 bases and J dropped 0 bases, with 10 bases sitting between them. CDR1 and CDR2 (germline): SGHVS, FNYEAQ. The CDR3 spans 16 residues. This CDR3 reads CASSLADLGSTDTQYF. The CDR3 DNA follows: TGTGCCAGCAGCTTAGCGGATCTCGGTAGCACAGATACGCAGTATTTT.

This CDR3 reads CASSPWGSNQPQHF. The CDR3 DNA is TGTGCCAGTAGTCCTTGGGGTAGCAATCAGCCCCAGCATTTT. The chain recombines TRBV19 with TRBJ1-5, with D uncertain. The germline V gene has CDR1 LNHDA and CDR2 SQIVND (reference sequence). Trimming removed 5 bases at V and 0 bases at J, with 8 bases between. The CDR3 spans 14 residues.

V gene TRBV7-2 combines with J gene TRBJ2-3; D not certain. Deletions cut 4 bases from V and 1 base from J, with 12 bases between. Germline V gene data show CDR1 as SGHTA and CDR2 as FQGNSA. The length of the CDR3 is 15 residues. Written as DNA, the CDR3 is TGTGCCAGCAGCTCAGTAGCCTTAGGCACAGATACGCAGTATTTT. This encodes CASSSVALGTDTQYF. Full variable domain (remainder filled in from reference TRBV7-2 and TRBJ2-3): GAGVSQSPSNKVTEKGKDVELRCDPISGHTALYWYRQSLGQGLEFLIYFQGNSAPDKSGLPSDRFSAERTGGSVSTLTIQRTQQEDSAVYLCASSSVALGTDTQYFGPGTRLTVL.

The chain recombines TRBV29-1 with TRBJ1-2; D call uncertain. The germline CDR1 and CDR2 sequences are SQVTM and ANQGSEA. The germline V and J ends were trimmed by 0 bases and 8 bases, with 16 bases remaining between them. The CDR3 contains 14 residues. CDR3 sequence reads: CSVEDNKGTGGYTF. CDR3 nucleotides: TGCAGCGTTGAAGATAATAAGGGAACGGGAGGCTACACCTTC.

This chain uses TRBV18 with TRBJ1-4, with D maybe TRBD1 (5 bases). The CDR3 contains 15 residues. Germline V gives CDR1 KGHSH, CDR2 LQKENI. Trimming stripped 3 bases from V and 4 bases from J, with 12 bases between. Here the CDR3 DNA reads TGTGCCAGCTCACCCACCGGGACGGGTAATGAAAAACTGTTTTTT. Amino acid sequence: CASSPTGTGNEKLFF.

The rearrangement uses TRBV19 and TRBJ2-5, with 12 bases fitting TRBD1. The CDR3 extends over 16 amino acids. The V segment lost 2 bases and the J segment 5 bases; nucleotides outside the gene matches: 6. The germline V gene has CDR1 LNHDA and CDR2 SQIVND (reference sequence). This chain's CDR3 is CASSISGTGGWETQYF. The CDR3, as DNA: TGTGCCAGTAGTATATCGGGGACAGGGGGCTGGGAGACCCAGTACTTC.

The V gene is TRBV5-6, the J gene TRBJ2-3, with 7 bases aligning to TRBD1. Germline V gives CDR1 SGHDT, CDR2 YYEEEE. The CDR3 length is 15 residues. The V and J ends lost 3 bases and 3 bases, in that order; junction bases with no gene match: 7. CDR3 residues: CASSYRQGSTDTQYF. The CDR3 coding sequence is TGTGCCAGCAGCTATCGACAGGGTTCTACAGATACGCAGTATTTT.

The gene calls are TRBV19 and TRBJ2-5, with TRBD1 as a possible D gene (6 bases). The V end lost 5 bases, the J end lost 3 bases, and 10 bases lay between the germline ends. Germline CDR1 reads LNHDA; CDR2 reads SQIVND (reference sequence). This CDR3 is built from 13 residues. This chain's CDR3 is CASSDYREETQYF. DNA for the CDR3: TGTGCCAGTAGTGATTACAGGGAAGAGACCCAGTACTTC. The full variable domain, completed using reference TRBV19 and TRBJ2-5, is DGGITQSPKYLFRKEGQNVTLSCEQNLNHDAMYWYRQDPGQGLRLIYYSQIVNDFQKGDIAEGYSVSREKKESFPLTVTSAQKNPTAFYLCASSDYREETQYFGPGTRLLVL.